This T cell receptor (beta chain) was captured by sequencing in a study of T cell changes during pregnancy in multiple sclerosis. This clone was counted once. The protocol was immunoSEQ multiplex PCR, while the TCRdb copy is restricted to in-frame clones and leaves out a portion. Of 75,000 to 95,000 clones listed, roughly 90% are singletons. This CDR3 has 13 amino acids. Trimming stripped 3 bases from V and 6 bases from J, with 9 bases between. Looked up from germline, CDR1 is SGHTA and CDR2 is FQGNSA. The V and J genes are TRBV7-2 and TRBJ1-5, with D unresolved. The specimen comprised peripheral blood, sampled before pregnancy. The TCR originated in a female donor with multiple sclerosis, enrolled in a pregnancy study. This CDR3 is CASSLEVGQPQHF. In nucleotides, the CDR3 is TGTGCCAGCAGCTTGGAGGTCGGTCAGCCCCAGCATTTT.